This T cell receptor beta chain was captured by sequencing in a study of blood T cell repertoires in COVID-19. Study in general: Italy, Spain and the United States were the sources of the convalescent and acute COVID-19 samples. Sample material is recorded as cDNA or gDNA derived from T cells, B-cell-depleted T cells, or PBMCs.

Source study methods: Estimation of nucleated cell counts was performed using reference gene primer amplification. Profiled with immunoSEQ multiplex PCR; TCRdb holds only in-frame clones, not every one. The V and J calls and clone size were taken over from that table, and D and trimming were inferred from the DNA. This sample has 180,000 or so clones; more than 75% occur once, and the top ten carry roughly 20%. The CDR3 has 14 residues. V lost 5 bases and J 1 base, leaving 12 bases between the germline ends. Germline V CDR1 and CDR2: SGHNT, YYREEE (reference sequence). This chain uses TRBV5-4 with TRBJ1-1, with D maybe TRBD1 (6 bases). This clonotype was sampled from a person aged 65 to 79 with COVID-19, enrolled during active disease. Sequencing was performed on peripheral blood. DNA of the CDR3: TGTGCCAGCAGGATAGGGGGTAGGAACACTGAAGCTTTCTTT. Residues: CASRIGGRNTEAFF.